A single sample gave rise to the 32 T cell receptor beta chains below, sequenced in a study of blood T cell repertoires in COVID-19. Profiling relied on immunoSEQ multiplex PCR, and the TCRdb table lists in-frame clones only, not all of them. The sample has under 300,000 clones, roughly 86% seen once. Sequencing input: peripheral blood. The receptors here all came from a woman aged 65 to 85 with active or convalescent COVID-19.

The chain carries TRBV11-2 and TRBJ1-6; D perhaps matches TRBD1 (5 bases). This CDR3 has 15 residues. From germline, CDR1 is SGHAT and CDR2 FQNNGV. V lost 3 bases, J lost 7 bases, and 13 bases lay in between. CDR3 nucleotides: TGTGCCAGCAGCTTCTCGGGACGGGGGAATTCACCCCTCCACTTT. Translated: CASSFSGRGNSPLHF.

The chain uses TRBV6-6 and TRBJ1-1; D ambiguous. With 3 bases removed from V and 3 bases from J, the gap between germline ends came to 11 bases. The CDR3 runs 14 residues. Germline V CDR1 and CDR2: MNHNY, SVGAGI (reference sequence). CDR3 protein: CASSYKEVYTEAFF. CDR3 coding DNA: TGTGCCAGCAGTTATAAGGAGGTCTACACTGAAGCTTTCTTT.

The V and J genes are TRBV9 and TRBJ1-5; weak D call: TRBD1 (6 bases). CDR1 and CDR2 (germline): SGDLS, YYNGEE. Trimming cost V 3 bases and J 6 bases, with 22 bases left between them. This CDR3 has 17 residues. CDR3 in DNA: TGTGCCAGCAGCGCAGGCGGGGGCAGCGCTGCAAGTCAGCCCCAGCATTTT. Translation gives CASSAGGGSAASQPQHF.

The V and J genes are TRBV6-2 or TRBV6-3 and TRBJ1-6; D may be TRBD1 (5 bases). Germline V gives CDR1 MNHEY, CDR2 SVGEGT. V shed 2 bases and J shed 6 bases, with 14 bases lying between them. There are 16 residues in the CDR3. The CDR3 DNA follows: TGTGCCAGCAGTTACATCGGGGGGTCGAGTAATTCACCCCTCCACTTT. It encodes CASSYIGGSSNSPLHF.

The rearrangement joins TRBV18 to TRBJ1-1; D may be TRBD1 (6 bases). Trimming pared 3 bases from V and 7 bases from J, leaving 9 bases between. The CDR3 loop spans 12 amino acids. CDR1 is KGHSH, CDR2 LQKENI, per germline. CDR3 in amino acids: CASSPKQGEAFF. The CDR3 nucleotides read TGTGCCAGCTCACCTAAACAGGGTGAAGCTTTCTTT. The full variable domain, rest sourced from reference TRBV18 and TRBJ1-1, is NAGVMQNPRHLVRRRGQEARLRCSPMKGHSHVYWYRQLPEEGLKFMVYLQKENIIDESGMPKERFSAEFPKEGPSILRIQQVVRGDSAAYFCASSPKQGEAFFGQGTRLTVV.

The chain links TRBV5-6 to TRBJ1-2; the match to TRBD1 covers 9 bases. Trimming cost V 4 bases and J 1 base; bases outside gene matches: 8. CDR1 and CDR2 from the germline V gene are SGHDT and YYEEEE. The CDR3 contains 16 residues. The CDR3 DNA sequence: TGTGCCAGCAGCCCGCAGGGGACAGGGCTTAACTATGGCTACACCTTC. This encodes CASSPQGTGLNYGYTF.

V and J are TRBV5-4 and TRBJ2-5; possibly TRBD1 for D (5 bases). Deletions cut 4 bases from V and 2 bases from J, with 9 bases between. The CDR3 covers 13 residues. In germline, CDR1 is SGHNT, CDR2 YYREEE (reference sequence). The CDR3 DNA is TGTGCCAGCAGCACAGGAAATCAAGAGACCCAGTACTTC. Protein sequence: CASSTGNQETQYF.

V and J are TRBV7-2 and TRBJ2-2; D not certain. Germline V gene data show CDR1 as SGHTA and CDR2 as FQGNSA. The CDR3 runs to 14 residues. The V end lost 1 base, the J end lost 3 bases, and 6 bases lay between the germline ends. CDR3 in amino acids: CASSLDSHTGELFF. DNA of the CDR3: TGTGCCAGCAGCTTAGACAGTCACACCGGGGAGCTGTTTTTT.

Comment on this clone: Relative to the germline gene, one junction end is altered; a read error may explain this. The CDR3 region has the DNA TGTGACAGCAGTGAATCTCGAGGTGAGGAGCAGTTCTTC. It codes for CDSSESRGEEQFF. The V gene is TRBV25-1, the J gene TRBJ2-1; no reliable D call. The CDR3 is 13 residues long. Germline V gene sequence: CDR1 MGHDK, CDR2 SYGVNS.

The rearrangement links TRBV18 to TRBJ1-1; 8 bases map to TRBD1. The CDR3 totals 15 residues. Per the germline V gene, CDR1 is KGHSH and CDR2 is LQKENI. Trimming took 4 bases from V and 6 from J; bases not matched to a gene: 10. The CDR3: CASSLGRQGNSEAFF. CDR3 bases: TGTGCCAGCTCACTCGGGAGACAGGGGAATTCTGAAGCTTTCTTT.

This sequence joins TRBV6-5 and TRBJ2-5, with TRBD2 matching over 7 bases. Germline lookup yields CDR1 MNHEY and CDR2 SVGAGI. The CDR3 totals 11 residues. The CDR3 DNA sequence: TGTACGAGCGGGGAAAAAGAGACCCAGTACTTC. Its translation is CTSGEKETQYF.

J is TRBJ2-3 and V is TRBV5-5; 9 nucleotides agree with TRBD1. The CDR3 consists of 14 residues. The germline CDR1 and CDR2 sequences are SGHKS and YYEKEE (reference sequence). V shed 3 bases, J shed 3 bases, and the junction held 2 bases outside the gene matches. The CDR3 loop is CASSSGQGTDTQYF. DNA of the CDR3: TGTGCCAGCAGCTCCGGACAGGGGACAGATACGCAGTATTTT.

The CDR3 region has the DNA TGTGCCAGTGGTCAGACAGGGGTGGCCGAGCAGTACTTC. It yields the protein CASGQTGVAEQYF. The V call is TRBV19, the J call TRBJ2-7, with 8 bases aligning to TRBD1. Looked up from germline, CDR1 is LNHDA and CDR2 is SQIVND (reference sequence). J lost 6 bases, V lost 8 bases, and 9 bases had no gene match. The CDR3 is 13 amino acids. The full variable domain, with the rest looked up from reference TRBV19 and TRBJ2-7, is DGGITQSPKYLFRKEGQNVTLSCEQNLNHDAMYWYRQDPGQGLRLIYYSQIVNDFQKGDIAEGYSVSREKKESFPLTVTSAQKNPTAFYLCASGQTGVAEQYFGPGTRLTVT.

The chain has TRBV10-1 and TRBJ2-3; 7 bases align to TRBD2. This CDR3 region has 13 residues. V lost 8 bases, J lost 1 base, and 3 bases stayed unmatched. CDR1 and CDR2 from the germline V gene are WNHNN and SYGVQD (reference sequence). In DNA form, the CDR3 reads TGCGCCAGCGGCAGCGGGGGCACAGATACGCAGTATTTT. This codes for CASGSGGTDTQYF.

This chain's CDR3 is CASSQATGITYEQYF. The CDR3 coding sequence is TGTGCCAGCAGCCAAGCGACAGGGATAACGTACGAGCAGTACTTC. The V gene is TRBV14, the J gene TRBJ2-7; 7 bases map to TRBD1. The CDR3 totals 15 residues. After removal of 1 base from V and 4 bases from J, the junction contained 7 bases not matched to a gene. CDR1 and CDR2 (germline): SGHDN, FVKESK.

J is TRBJ1-1 and V is TRBV6-5; D possibly corresponds to TRBD1 (5 bases). The V end was cut by 6 bases, the J end by 1 base, with 12 bases between. Germline CDR1 is MNHEY and CDR2 is SVGAGI. This CDR3 region has 14 residues. The chain's CDR3 is CASRGGFKNTEAFF. The DNA of the CDR3 is TGTGCCAGCAGGGGGGGATTTAAGAACACTGAAGCTTTCTTT.

The V call is TRBV4-2, the J call TRBJ1-1; 9 bases are a match to TRBD1. Trimming at V came to 4 bases and at J to 1 base, leaving 4 bases not matched to a gene. CDR1 and CDR2 (germline): LGHNA, YNFKEQ. The CDR3 is 15 amino acids. CDR3 bases: TGTGCCAGCAGCCGCTGGGACAGGGAGAACACTGAAGCTTTCTTT. Translating it yields CASSRWDRENTEAFF.

This chain links TRBV18 with TRBJ1-6; 8 bases match TRBD1. CDR1 is KGHSH, CDR2 LQKENI, per germline. Trimming at V came to 6 bases and at J to 10 bases, leaving 5 bases not matched to a gene. The CDR3 is 13 amino acids. CDR3 sequence (DNA): TGTGCCAGCTCGGGACAGGAGGCATCACCCCTCCACTTT. It translates to CASSGQEASPLHF.

The V gene is TRBV9, the J gene TRBJ2-3; D is possibly TRBD2 (6 bases). Trimming removed 0 bases at V and 4 bases at J, with 18 bases between. Germline assignment: CDR1 SGDLS and CDR2 YYNGEE. CDR3 length: 17 amino acids. CDR3 coding DNA: TGTGCCAGCAGCGTAGCTCATGGAGGGGCGGTCGCAGATACGCAGTATTTT. Protein sequence: CASSVAHGGAVADTQYF. Based on the CDR3 plus reference TRBV9 and TRBJ2-3, the full variable domain is DSGVTQTPKHLITATGQRVTLRCSPRSGDLSVYWYQQSLDQGLQFLIQYYNGEERAKGNILERFSAQQFPDLHSELNLSSLELGDSALYFCASSVAHGGAVADTQYFGPGTRLTVL.

Only one count was recorded for this clone. The rearrangement joins TRBV7-9 to TRBJ1-3, with TRBD1 matching over 12 bases. J lost 7 bases, V lost 3 bases, and 13 bases had no gene match. The CDR3 loop spans 18 amino acids. From germline, CDR1 is SEHNR and CDR2 FQNEAQ (reference sequence). The CDR3 DNA reads TGTGCCAGCAGCTTTGATCCCGGGACAGGGGGCTTTGGGAACACCATATATTTT. This translates into CASSFDPGTGGFGNTIYF.

The chain is built from TRBV7-8 and TRBJ1-2; 7 bases line up with TRBD1. The trim removed 5 bases at V and 9 bases at J, leaving 6 bases unmatched. Germline V gene data show CDR1 as SGHVS and CDR2 as FQNEAQ. The CDR3 runs 12 residues. The CDR3 sequence: CASSPRGASYTF. CDR3 nucleotide sequence: TGTGCCAGCAGCCCCAGGGGGGCGAGCTACACCTTC.

This chain uses TRBV11-3 with TRBJ2-1, with 7 bases fitting TRBD1. Germline CDR1 SGHNT, CDR2 YENEEA. J lost 2 bases, V lost 5 bases, and 6 bases had no gene match. The length of the CDR3 is 15 residues. Written as DNA, the CDR3 is TGTGCCAGCAGCCGAGGGGGCCTCACCTACAATGAGCAGTTCTTC. Translating it yields CASSRGGLTYNEQFF.

This rearrangement joins TRBV11-3 to TRBJ2-7, with 10 bases identical to TRBD2. Losses at the gene ends were 5 bases for V and 2 bases for J; bases not matched to a gene: 6. The CDR3 has 15 amino acids. Germline values: CDR1 SGHNT, CDR2 YENEEA. The CDR3 is CASSPGLADTYEQYF. CDR3 coding DNA: TGTGCCAGCAGCCCCGGACTAGCGGATACCTACGAGCAGTACTTC. The entire variable domain, with the rest obtained from reference TRBV11-3 and TRBJ2-7, is as follows: EAGVVQSPRYKIIEKKQPVAFWCNPISGHNTLYWYLQNLGQGPELLIRYENEEAVDDSQLPKDRFSAERLKGVDSTLKIQPAELGDSAVYLCASSPGLADTYEQYFGPGTRLTVT.

The chain recombines TRBV2 with TRBJ1-1; D ambiguous. Germline CDR1 reads SNHLY; CDR2 reads FYNNEI. This CDR3 has 12 residues. V lost 7 bases, J lost 3 bases, and 9 bases lay in between. The chain's CDR3 is CASNLDYTEAFF. In DNA form, the CDR3 reads TGTGCCAGCAACCTGGACTACACTGAAGCTTTCTTT.

J is TRBJ1-4 and V is TRBV11-2; possible D gene TRBD1, 5 bases. The CDR3 runs to 17 residues. V dropped 2 bases and J dropped 6 bases, with 19 bases sitting between them. The V gene's germline CDR1 is SGHAT and CDR2 FQNNGV. The CDR3 sequence: CASSLSGGAVGYEKLFF. As DNA, the CDR3 is TGTGCCAGCAGCTTATCCGGCGGGGCCGTAGGGTATGAAAAACTGTTTTTT.

This clone was counted only a few times. The chain links TRBV3-1 (or the pseudogene TRBV3-2) to TRBJ1-3; unclear D gene. Germline assignment: CDR1 LGHDT and CDR2 YNNKEL (reference sequence). The V end lost 0 bases, the J end lost 7 bases, and 7 bases lay between the germline ends. This CDR3 has 13 residues. The CDR3 DNA sequence: TGTGCCAGCAGCCAAGATAACATCAACACCATATATTTT. Its protein is CASSQDNINTIYF.

The CDR3 DNA reads TGTGCCAGCAGCTTAGAGGAGGATCCAGGAAACACCATATATTTT. As protein: CASSLEEDPGNTIYF. The chain is built from TRBV7-2 and TRBJ1-3; no firm D call. Germline V CDR1 and CDR2: SGHTA, FQGNSA. The CDR3 spans 15 residues. V shed 1 base and J shed 4 bases, with 11 bases lying between them. The whole variable domain, remainder taken from reference TRBV7-2 and TRBJ1-3, is GAGVSQSPSNKVTEKGKDVELRCDPISGHTALYWYRQSLGQGLEFLIYFQGNSAPDKSGLPSDRFSAERTGGSVSTLTIQRTQQEDSAVYLCASSLEEDPGNTIYFGEGSWLTVV.

The chain uses TRBV12-3 or TRBV12-4 and TRBJ1-2, with TRBD1 matching over 9 bases. After removal of 4 bases from V and 8 bases from J, the junction contained 5 bases not matched to a gene. The CDR3 runs 13 residues. This chain's CDR3 is CASSSGTGSGYTF. The CDR3 bases are TGTGCCAGCAGTTCCGGGACAGGGTCCGGCTACACCTTC.

This chain uses TRBV7-2 with TRBJ1-2; 9 bases map to TRBD1. This CDR3 has 14 residues. The junction had 8 bases not matched to a gene; V was cut back by 6 bases and J by 6 bases. The V gene's germline CDR1 is SGHTA and CDR2 FQGNSA. The CDR3 bases are TGTGCCAGCAGGATAACAGGGGGCGCCGATGGCTACACCTTC. It codes for CASRITGGADGYTF.

The rearrangement links TRBV11-2 to TRBJ2-1; D gene unclear. The CDR3 contains 13 residues. V was pared by 0 bases and J by 5 bases, with 5 bases between. From germline, CDR1 is SGHAT and CDR2 FQNNGV. The CDR3 DNA sequence: TGTGCCAGCAGCTTAGAACAGAACAATGAGCAGTTCTTC. Amino acids: CASSLEQNNEQFF.

The chain carries TRBV29-1 and TRBJ2-1; D is perhaps TRBD2 (6 bases). The CDR3 extends over 11 amino acids. The germline V gene encodes CDR1 SQVTM and CDR2 ANQGSEA. Trimming cost V 0 bases and J 14 bases, with 11 bases left between them. The CDR3 protein is CSVEEGRGKFF. The CDR3 nucleotides are TGCAGCGTTGAAGAGGGGCGGGGAAAGTTCTTC.

The V call is TRBV6-5, the J call TRBJ1-2; D possibly corresponds to TRBD1 (5 bases). Germline CDR1 MNHEY, CDR2 SVGAGI. The CDR3 totals 13 residues. V was shortened by 5 bases and J by 8 bases, with 15 bases between the two germline ends. CDR3 DNA sequence: TGTGCCAGCAGTCGAACCAGGGTATTAGGCTACACCTTC. Its translation: CASSRTRVLGYTF.